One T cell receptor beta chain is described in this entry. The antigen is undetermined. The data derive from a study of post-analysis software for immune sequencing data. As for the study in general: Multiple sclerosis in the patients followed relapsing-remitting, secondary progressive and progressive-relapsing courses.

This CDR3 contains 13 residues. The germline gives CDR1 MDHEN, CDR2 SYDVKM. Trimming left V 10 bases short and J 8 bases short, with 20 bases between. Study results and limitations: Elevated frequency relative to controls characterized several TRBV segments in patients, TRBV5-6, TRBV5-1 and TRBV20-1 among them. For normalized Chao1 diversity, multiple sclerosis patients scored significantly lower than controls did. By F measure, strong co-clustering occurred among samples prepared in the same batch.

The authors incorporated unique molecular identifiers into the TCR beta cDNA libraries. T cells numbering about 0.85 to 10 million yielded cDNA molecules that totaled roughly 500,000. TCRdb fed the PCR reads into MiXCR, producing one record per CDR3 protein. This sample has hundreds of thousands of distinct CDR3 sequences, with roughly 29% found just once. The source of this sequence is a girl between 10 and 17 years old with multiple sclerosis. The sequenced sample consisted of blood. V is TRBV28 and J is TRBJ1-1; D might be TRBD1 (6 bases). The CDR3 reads CATGDLDRTEAFF. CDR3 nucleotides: TGTGCCACAGGGGATTTAGACCGGACCGAAGCTTTCTTT. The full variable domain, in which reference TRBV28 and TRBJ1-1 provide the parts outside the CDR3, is DVKVTQSSRYLVKRTGEKVFLECVQDMDHENMFWYRQDPGLGLRLIYFSYDVKMKEKGDIPEGYSVSREKKERFSLILESASTNQTSMYLCATGDLDRTEAFFGQGTRLTVV.